The present TCR beta chain was sequenced within a study of cytomegalovirus exposure and HLA in healthy donors (dated by TCRdb to the late 2010s). Describing the broader study: An earlier analysis of some 600 of the donors reported about 300 Gb of sequence data and some 110 million unique TCR beta sequences obtained from about 170 million T cells. About 280 gigabases of sequencing data and 70 million to 85 million unique TCR sequences were included in an early release covering several hundred HLA-typed donors. Of the approximately 400 genotyped donors, 65% to 90% were placed in the genetic ancestry cluster associated with self-reported Caucasian donors. The study was designed to test whether signatures of past pathogen exposure could be identified by cataloging public T cell receptors. The study used immunosequencing to profile the T cell repertoires of under 700 subjects and linked those repertoires to cytomegalovirus serostatus. Along with the approximately 650-subject first cohort, a separate validation cohort of over a hundred different subjects was used. The study combined high-throughput TCR immunosequencing, statistical association of individual TCRs with disease status, and machine learning to predict cytomegalovirus infection status. To study patterns of TCR occurrence, a later analysis re-analyzed previously published TCR beta repertoires from 550 to 800 donors and added high-resolution HLA genotyping. Rather than using new phenotypic data, the later analysis identified candidate immune exposures from TCR beta sequences and from how often those sequences occurred across donors. To decide whether each TCR beta V gene segment behaved as functional or pseudogenic, an earlier analysis of fewer than 750 of the donors relied on high-throughput TCR beta sequencing. Donor age, sex, ethnicity and CMV serostatus were collected together with the repertoire data. A later genetic analysis took genome-wide SNP genotypes for about 55% of the 666 donors and used that subset as a discovery cohort. All discovery cohort repertoires had been generated using a single sequencing platform. HLA typing included class I and class II loci at four-digit resolution. The number of typed donors differed by locus: about 620-640 for A, B, C, DRB1 and DQB1; approximately 520 for DQA1; approximately 600 for DPA1; and roughly 470 for DPB1. Roughly five DR-DQ haplotypes were handled as single units for association and clustering, since linkage in the cohort was strong. Among 300 to 500 genotyped donors of the cohort, an average of roughly 230,000 unique TCR beta nucleotide sequences was sequenced per donor, of which approximately 19% were non-productive.

In total, approximately 690 healthy bone marrow donors made up the cohort. All cohort members were sampled while nominally healthy, although unrecorded immune exposures were likely present. The donor tested CMV seronegative, placing the donor among the 350 or so seronegative members of the cohort. Every donor gave a peripheral blood sample, and the peripheral blood mononuclear cells from that sample were used for TCR beta sequencing. Genomic DNA was extracted from the blood cell samples with the Qiagen DNeasy Blood Extraction Kit. Libraries were constructed by the immunoSEQ multiplex PCR assay. For the multiplex PCR, a mixture combining 60 forward primers for TCR Vbeta segments and 13 reverse primers for TCR Jbeta segments was used. The CDR3 region of rearranged TCR beta genes was amplified from genomic DNA with a multiplex PCR assay. The amplified TCR beta libraries were sequenced on the Illumina HiSeq System as 87-base-pair reads. The paper's data handling went like this. A later analysis tallied tens of millions of unique TCR beta chains across the 666 repertoires, and some 10 million of those chains were shared by two or more donors. Raw reads were error-corrected and collapsed into unique sequences with a nearest-neighbor algorithm that merged closely related sequences to remove PCR and sequencing errors. CDR3 sequences were aligned to IMGT reference sequences to assign V, D and J gene segments. Each retained sequence needed at least a six-nucleotide match to both a V gene segment and a J gene segment. A rearrangement counted as productive if the CDR3 had no stop codons and remained in frame with V and J, and every other rearrangement counted as non-productive. Following IMGT convention, CDR3 was defined as the stretch from the second conserved V-encoded cysteine to the conserved J-encoded phenylalanine. The earlier analysis of 450 to 750 of the donors excluded any sequence lacking an unambiguous match to a single V gene segment. In an earlier analysis of 587 of the donors, a V segment was called functional when productive rearrangements were above 56.7%, and segregating when the standard deviation between donors exceeded 5%. A statistical classification framework was developed to diagnose cytomegalovirus status using the catalog of TCR beta chain sequences. In a later analysis, V and J genes were assigned by comparing TCR nucleotide sequences against IMGT/GENE-DB human TR gene sequences. In a later analysis, CDR3 sequences and most-parsimonious VDJ recombination scenarios were assigned using the TCRdist pipeline. In a later analysis, each TCR beta chain was defined by its CDR3 amino acid sequence together with its V-gene family, and reads without a unique V-gene family were excluded. As a way to deal with suspected cross-contamination and a sequencing artifact, a later analysis dropped 500 to 700 nucleotide sequences that were highly shared and had low generation probability. For each public chain, a later analysis derived a clonal expansion index from normalized ranks of inferred template counts within each repertoire. In a later analysis, generation probabilities were computed using a VDJ recombination model fitted to out-of-frame rearrangements, and the results were checked against IGoR. A later analysis scored TCR-TCR, TCR-HLA and TCR-CMV co-occurrence with hypergeometric tests, applying a repertoire-size bias correction to TCR pairs. False discovery rates were estimated in a later analysis by permuting HLA or CMV assignments 20 times. A later analysis grouped co-occurring TCRs with DBSCAN, adding TCRdist sequence similarity when clustering within HLA-allele-positive subsets. Repertoires with fewer than 30,000 or more than 120,000 public chains were left out of co-occurrence clustering, as were about five repertoires with anomalous nucleotide sharing. Not all clones reach the TCRdb copy of this immuneACCESS table, which keeps in-frame sequences only. Checked studies attribute under half of the gap to unresolved V genes and leave the rest unexplained. The DNA was the basis for D and trimming; V, J and clone size are from that table. Counted in this sample were tens of thousands of clones; about 73% of them appeared once. The biggest ten clones account for around 4.8% of the sample.

The CDR3 covers 16 residues, taking in both the cysteine and the phenylalanine. The DNA shown is the 48-base CDR3, in frame from base 1. From V the trimming removes 0 bases and from J it removes 8 bases, while the gene matches leave 10 bases of the junction unaccounted for. The germline V gene (reference sequence) yields LNHDA for CDR1 and SQIVND for CDR2. Findings and caveats that apply to the study as a whole: An earlier analysis of 587 of the donors showed that most TCR beta V segments appeared in productive rearrangements either about 87% or about 30% of the time, which broadly matched IMGT annotations. A group of highly shared sequence variants was considered likely to be a technical artifact of the sequencing pipeline. Because some donors lacked HLA typing at each locus, the association tests relied only on the typed subset. Most TCR sequences were observed very rarely across donors, whereas some public TCRs were present in many individuals. A further reported finding was that TCR beta sequences accurately predicted the HLA-A and HLA-B alleles for most subjects in the first cohort. The 87-base-pair reads could not distinguish some IMGT-functional V segments, including TRBV6-2 and TRBV6-3, so those segments were excluded. In a later analysis, the rate of TCR association differed among HLA loci, with DRB1 alleles having the most associated TCRs and HLA-C alleles having the fewest. In a later genetic analysis, a missense DCLRE1C variant was associated with V-gene and J-gene trimming of TCR beta chains, and the association was replicated in an independent cohort. The study gave a list of 150 to 200 TCR beta chains associated with cytomegalovirus. In a later analysis, 15,000 to 20,000 TCR beta sequences were associated with specific HLA alleles at a false discovery rate of 0.05. The presence/absence analyses assumed that sequencing depth was roughly uniform across donors, and that assumption may not be true. Correlated functional status among segregating V segments might reflect linkage disequilibrium, but an unknown experimental factor could not be ruled out. According to a later analysis, parvovirus B19, influenza, CMV and Epstein-Barr virus appeared linked to several top co-occurrence clusters. When HLA alleles, especially DR and DQ, strongly co-occurred, attributing TCR associations to individual alleles was difficult. The classifier was reported to diagnose cytomegalovirus status with high specificity and sensitivity in both the original and validation cohorts. For the cohort, immune exposure information was limited to CMV serostatus. Because counts were too low, about 15 rarely observed V segments, including chromosome 9 orphons, were left out of the earlier analysis of approximately 500 of the donors. A later analysis found that most CMV-associated TCR beta chains appeared HLA-restricted, with HLA associations seemingly driven largely by CMV exposure. This cohort had only TCR beta chains sequenced, and the lack of alpha or paired-chain data limited which features could be detected. According to a later genetic analysis, donors in an Asian-associated ancestry cluster had fewer N-insertions in productive TCRs than the roughly 670-donor mean. In vitro tests confirmed that a few of the cytomegalovirus-associated TCR beta chains recognize cytomegalovirus antigens. In a later analysis, HLA-associated TCR beta chains showed more clonal expansion and lower generation probabilities than non-associated chains that were equally common. It was suggested by the authors that the approach could potentially be generalized to other disease states and immunological phenotypes.

On this clone: What this receptor recognizes is not known. Base qualities are not at hand, and no much larger clone is one base apart.

The clonotype was recovered from a man aged 35-49 years in good health and CMV-seronegative. Specimen: PBMCs. The V gene is TRBV19 and the J gene is TRBJ1-1, and 9 junctional nucleotides match TRBD1. The bases read TGTGCCAGTAGTATAGATAGAGGACAGGGGCCGAAGGAAGCTTTCTTT. Its translation is CASSIDRGQGPKEAFF.